This T cell receptor beta chain was retrieved from a study of tumor-infiltrating lymphocytes in primary liver carcinoma. Notes on the study in general: Tumor region pairs shared more overlap than did tumor-adjacent and tumor-blood pairs. Tumor top-250-clone fractions significantly exceeded those of blood (p = 0.039).

The investigators made TCR beta cDNA from approximately 0.5 ug total RNA, using a constant-region primer. Nested multiplex PCR, run for three rounds with slightly modified ARM-PCR, yielded TCR beta libraries. Investigators reported that the first two PCR rounds, at 10 cycles each, used TRBV1-TRBV30 forward primers with a C-beta reverse primer. Using its own MiXCR run on the multiplex PCR reads, TCRdb lists one record per CDR3 protein. The sample gives roughly 36,000 distinct CDR3 sequences, 75% of which show up once; around 38% is in the top ten. This CDR3 is 12 amino acids long. Germline lookup yields CDR1 DFQATT and CDR2 SNEGSKA (reference sequence). As for this clonotype: Its specificity is not known.

DNA and RNA were both co-extracted from roughly 18-30 mg of bulk tissue that had not been sorted. The sample was tumor-adjacent normal liver tissue. This clonotype was sampled from a man between 35 and 55 years old with primary liver carcinoma and hepatitis B virus infection. This chain joins TRBV20-1 and TRBJ2-1; TRBD2 agrees at 10 bases. CDR3 loop: CRGLAGDIEQFF. CDR3 bases: TGCCGGGGGCTAGCGGGAGACATTGAGCAGTTCTTC.